The 26 T cell receptor beta chains reported below all come from one sample, sequenced in a study of cytomegalovirus exposure and HLA in healthy donors (dated by TCRdb to the late 2010s). Libraries were prepared through the immunoSEQ multiplex PCR assay. For the multiplex PCR, a mixture combining 60 forward primers for TCR Vbeta segments and 13 reverse primers for TCR Jbeta segments was used. TCRdb provides this immuneACCESS table in a form limited to in-frame rearrangements. Some clones are lacking; in checked studies, under half of them reflect an unresolved V gene, and why the rest are absent is not known. The sample data list under 200,000 clones, and less than 85% of these were observed just once. The top ten clones comprise about 1.6% of the sample. Sequenced material: PBMCs. The source is a male donor in good health and CMV-seronegative.

V and J are TRBV29-1 and TRBJ2-7; 11 bases agree with TRBD1. V shed 7 bases and J 0 bases; nucleotides not matched to a gene: 2. The germline V gene has CDR1 SQVTM and CDR2 ANQGSEA. The CDR3 covers 13 residues. The CDR3 sequence: CSAGTGGSYEQYF. The CDR3 coding sequence is TGCAGCGCCGGGACAGGGGGCTCCTACGAGCAGTACTTC.

This clone has just one count. The chain joins TRBV19 to TRBJ2-1, with a weak D call TRBD1 (7 bases). The length of the CDR3 is 15 residues. The germline V and J ends were trimmed by 8 bases and 3 bases, with 17 bases remaining between them. Germline assignment: CDR1 LNHDA and CDR2 SQIVND (reference sequence). CDR3 nucleotide sequence: TGTGCCAGTGGGAGACGACAGGGAGGCTACAATGAGCAGTTCTTC. It translates to CASGRRQGGYNEQFF. Drawing the rest from reference TRBV19 and TRBJ2-1, the complete variable domain is DGGITQSPKYLFRKEGQNVTLSCEQNLNHDAMYWYRQDPGQGLRLIYYSQIVNDFQKGDIAEGYSVSREKKESFPLTVTSAQKNPTAFYLCASGRRQGGYNEQFFGPGTRLTVL.

This clone was seen more than once but under ten times. CDR3 DNA sequence: TGTGCCAGCAGTTCACAGGTGAACACTGAAGCTTTCTTT. Its translation: CASSSQVNTEAFF. The chain is built from TRBV6-6 and TRBJ1-1; possible D gene TRBD1, 5 bases. V dropped 4 bases and J dropped 0 bases, with 6 bases sitting between them. CDR3 length: 13 amino acids. Germline CDR1 MNHNY, CDR2 SVGAGI (reference sequence).

The chain couples TRBV7-8 to TRBJ2-1; TRBD1 matches at 9 bases. This CDR3 spans 15 amino acids. Germline CDR1 reads SGHVS; CDR2 reads FQNEAQ. With 4 bases clipped from V and 6 bases from J, the junction kept 7 bases outside the gene matches. For the CDR3, the DNA is TGTGCCAGCAGCTGGGGACAGGGACTTATCAATGAGCAGTTCTTC. It translates to CASSWGQGLINEQFF. Full variable domain (remainder filled in from reference TRBV7-8 and TRBJ2-1): GAGVSQSPRYKVAKRGQDVALRCDPISGHVSLFWYQQALGQGPEFLTYFQNEAQLDKSGLPSDRFFAERPEGSVSTLKIQRTQQEDSAVYLCASSWGQGLINEQFFGPGTRLTVL.

V usage is TRBV11-2 and J usage is TRBJ2-7; the match to TRBD1 covers 11 bases. The V segment lost 5 bases and the J segment 6 bases; nucleotides outside the gene matches: 12. CDR1 is SGHAT and CDR2 is FQNNGV in the germline V gene. This CDR3 contains 16 residues. Written as DNA, the CDR3 is TGTGCCAGCAGCCTCAGAACACCGGGACAGGGGGTCGAGCAGTACTTC. It codes for CASSLRTPGQGVEQYF.

The sample holds one count of this clone. Other DNA sequences from this sample encode an identical CDR3 as well. The chain combines TRBV15 with TRBJ1-5; D gene ambiguous. CDR3 length: 12 amino acids. V lost 3 bases to trimming and J lost 5 bases, with 5 bases between them. Per germline, CDR1 LNHNV and CDR2 YYDKDF (reference sequence). DNA of the CDR3: TGTGCCACCAGCAGGGCAGATCAGCCCCAGCATTTT. Amino acids: CATSRADQPQHF.

The CDR3 DNA is TGTGCCAGCAGTCCCCCAGGGGGTGAAGAGACCCAGTACTTC. Encoded protein: CASSPPGGEETQYF. This rearrangement joins TRBV28 to TRBJ2-5; 7 bases are a match to TRBD1. The CDR3 extends over 14 amino acids. The V segment lost 5 bases and the J segment 3 bases; nucleotides outside the gene matches: 6. In germline, CDR1 is MDHEN, CDR2 SYDVKM.

In its sample, this clone was seen a few times. This chain connects TRBV19 to TRBJ2-2, with TRBD1 identical over 7 bases. Germline CDR1 and CDR2: LNHDA and SQIVND (reference sequence). Trimming cost V 11 bases and J 3 bases; bases outside gene matches: 3. The CDR3 length is 12 residues. CDR3: CASQGDTGELFF. The CDR3, as DNA: TGTGCCTCCCAGGGGGACACCGGGGAGCTGTTTTTT.

The V and J genes are TRBV30 and TRBJ2-7, with D perhaps TRBD2 (6 bases). The germline CDR1 and CDR2 sequences are GTSNPN and SVGIG (reference sequence). The ends were cut back, 2 bases at V and 2 bases at J, with 10 bases in the middle. The CDR3 is 13 amino acids. In nucleotides, the CDR3 is TGTGCCTGGAGTCACCCGGGAGCCTACGAGCAGTACTTC. It encodes CAWSHPGAYEQYF.

The rearrangement links TRBV27 to TRBJ1-5, with a tentative D call TRBD1 (6 bases). The germline V gene encodes CDR1 MNHEY and CDR2 SMNVEV (reference sequence). The CDR3 is 17 residues long. Trimming removed 4 bases at V and 2 bases at J, with 18 bases between. Written as DNA, the CDR3 is TGTGCCAGCAGTTCTACCACAGGGAAGGAGGGCAATCAGCCCCAGCATTTT. Translation: CASSSTTGKEGNQPQHF.

The chain's CDR3 is CASGTDRAYGYTF. CDR3 sequence (DNA): TGTGCCAGCGGAACCGACAGGGCCTATGGCTACACCTTC. The chain is built from TRBV7-9 and TRBJ1-2, with 7 positions matching TRBD1. Germline values: CDR1 SEHNR, CDR2 FQNEAQ (reference sequence). J gave up 4 bases and V 8 bases, and 7 bases lay outside the gene matches. CDR3 size: 13 residues.

The gene calls are TRBV9 and TRBJ2-3; weak D call: TRBD2 (5 bases). With 2 bases removed from V and 4 bases from J, the gap between germline ends came to 17 bases. Germline CDR1 reads SGDLS; CDR2 reads YYNGEE. The length of the CDR3 is 16 residues. In DNA form, the CDR3 reads TGTGCCAGCAGCGTCGAAGGCCTTGGGAGTTCAGATACGCAGTATTTT. It codes for CASSVEGLGSSDTQYF.

The rearrangement joins TRBV28 to TRBJ1-1; the D is unclear. Trimming left V 8 bases short and J 8 bases short, with 21 bases between. Per the germline V gene, CDR1 is MDHEN and CDR2 is SYDVKM. The CDR3 runs to 14 residues. The CDR3 DNA reads as TGTGCCAGCGCCCTGGGCCGCCCCTCGCCCGAAGCTTTCTTT. Translated: CASALGRPSPEAFF.

The chain has TRBV19 and TRBJ1-2, with D uncertain. Trimming took 11 bases from V and 4 from J, leaving 17 bases between them. The germline V gene has CDR1 LNHDA and CDR2 SQIVND (reference sequence). The CDR3 is made up of 13 amino acids. In nucleotides, the CDR3 is TGTGCCGCCTTAGCCCGCGAGAGCTATGGCTACACCTTC. It translates to CAALARESYGYTF.

The chain carries TRBV7-8 and TRBJ1-4; 8 positions agree with TRBD1. The germline gives CDR1 SGHVS, CDR2 FQNEAQ. The V and J ends lost 5 bases and 4 bases, in that order; junction bases with no gene match: 6. The CDR3 is 15 residues long. CDR3 in DNA: TGTGCCAGCAGCCAAAGACAGGGGATTAATGAAAAACTGTTTTTT. Amino acids: CASSQRQGINEKLFF.

The genes are TRBV18 and TRBJ2-7; 8 bases agree with TRBD2. CDR1 is KGHSH, CDR2 LQKENI, per germline. This CDR3 comprises 15 residues. The V and J ends lost 3 bases and 5 bases, in that order; junction bases with no gene match: 9. CDR3 region: CASSPIAGPFDEQYF. CDR3 DNA sequence: TGTGCCAGCTCACCCATAGCGGGGCCGTTCGACGAGCAGTACTTC.

The table lists this clone with a few counts. V usage is TRBV5-6 and J usage is TRBJ1-2; D remains unclear. The germline V and J ends were trimmed by 3 bases and 3 bases, with 12 bases remaining between them. The CDR3 covers 14 residues. Germline loops: CDR1 SGHDT, CDR2 YYEEEE. The CDR3: CASSSRGAYYGYTF. The CDR3 DNA reads TGTGCCAGCAGCTCCCGGGGAGCTTACTATGGCTACACCTTC.

A note on this clone: Other DNA sequences of this sample code for an identical CDR3. The chain recombines TRBV6-1 with TRBJ1-2; 9 bases map to TRBD1. CDR3 length equals 14 residues. The junction had 12 bases not matched to a gene; V was cut back by 6 bases and J by 10 bases. The germline gives CDR1 MNHNS, CDR2 SASEGT. In DNA, the CDR3 is TGTGCCAGCAGCGATGGGGGACAGGGTCTCATCTACACCTTC. Translation: CASSDGGQGLIYTF.

About this clone itself: This same CDR3 is encoded by further DNA sequences in the sample. The chain couples TRBV6-5 to TRBJ1-4; D is unresolved. Trimming removed 10 bases from V and 2 bases from J, with 5 bases in between. The V gene's germline CDR1 is MNHEY and CDR2 SVGAGI. This CDR3 region has 11 residues. The CDR3 DNA sequence: TGTGCCACCTCGACTAATGAAAAACTGTTTTTT. Translation gives CATSTNEKLFF.

The J gene is TRBJ2-7, the V gene TRBV7-9, with D perhaps matching TRBD2 (7 bases). Trimming shortened V by 5 bases and J by 5 bases, and 13 bases separated the two germline ends. The CDR3 covers 13 residues. The germline gives CDR1 SEHNR, CDR2 FQNEAQ (reference sequence). This chain's CDR3 is CASSHKGGDEQYF. CDR3 bases: TGTGCCAGCAGCCACAAGGGGGGGGACGAGCAGTACTTC.

V usage is TRBV7-2 and J usage is TRBJ2-1, with 10 bases fitting TRBD2. The CDR3 has 15 residues. Germline V gives CDR1 SGHTA, CDR2 FQGNSA. Trimming removed 2 bases from V and 8 bases from J; junction bases left unmatched: 6. Written as DNA, the CDR3 is TGTGCCAGCAGCTTATCTAGCGGGAGCATGGATGAGCAGTTCTTC. This codes for CASSLSSGSMDEQFF.

The chain employs TRBV2 and TRBJ2-5, with D possibly being TRBD2 (6 bases). The CDR3 covers 17 residues. CDR1 and CDR2 (germline): SNHLY, FYNNEI. Trimming took off 6 bases at V and 0 bases at J, with 20 bases between the two ends. The CDR3 protein is CASSDRGSGRYQETQYF. The CDR3 nucleotides are TGTGCCAGCAGCGACCGGGGGTCAGGGCGATACCAAGAGACCCAGTACTTC.

The V and J genes are TRBV4-3 and TRBJ2-5, with 8 bases lining up with TRBD1. The end of the DNA fits TRBJ2-7 better, so the J call may be wrong. The germline CDR1 and CDR2 sequences are LGHNA and YSLEER. The length of the CDR3 is 18 residues. The CDR3 DNA reads TGCGCCAGCAGCCAAGAGGCGGGCAGGGGGCCGATCACCTACGAGCAGTACTTC. Its protein is CASSQEAGRGPITYEQYF.

This clone was counted a few times. The V call is TRBV18, the J call TRBJ2-3, with TRBD1 matching 7 bases. This CDR3 has 17 amino acids. CDR1 KGHSH and CDR2 LQKENI come from the germline V gene. V shed 2 bases, J shed 3 bases, and the junction held 11 bases outside the gene matches. The CDR3 loop is CASSPTRGQLMTDTQYF. The DNA for the CDR3 is TGTGCCAGCTCACCAACCCGGGGACAGCTGATGACAGATACGCAGTATTTT.

The rearrangement uses TRBV11-3 and TRBJ1-1; unclear D gene. The germline V gene has CDR1 SGHNT and CDR2 YENEEA. Trimming pared 5 bases from V and 5 bases from J, leaving 12 bases between. The CDR3 has 13 amino acids. The CDR3 region is CASSPGSLTEAFF. Written as DNA, the CDR3 is TGTGCCAGCAGCCCCGGGTCCCTGACTGAAGCTTTCTTT. The variable domain in full, with the rest retrieved from reference TRBV11-3 and TRBJ1-1, is EAGVVQSPRYKIIEKKQPVAFWCNPISGHNTLYWYLQNLGQGPELLIRYENEEAVDDSQLPKDRFSAERLKGVDSTLKIQPAELGDSAVYLCASSPGSLTEAFFGQGTRLTVV.

V usage is TRBV25-1 and J usage is TRBJ2-2; 7 positions agree with TRBD1. This CDR3 is 15 amino acids long. The junction had 10 bases not matched to a gene; V was cut back by 7 bases and J by 5 bases. Germline loops: CDR1 MGHDK, CDR2 SYGVNS. The CDR3, as DNA: TGTGCCAGCACCCAAGACAGGGAGCGGACCGGGGAGCTGTTTTTT. It yields the protein CASTQDRERTGELFF. Together with reference TRBV25-1 and TRBJ2-2, the CDR3 gives the full variable domain: EADIYQTPRYLVIGTGKKITLECSQTMGHDKMYWYQQDPGMELHLIHYSYGVNSTEKGDLSSESTVSRIRTEHFPLTLESARPSHTSQYLCASTQDRERTGELFFGEGSRLTVL.